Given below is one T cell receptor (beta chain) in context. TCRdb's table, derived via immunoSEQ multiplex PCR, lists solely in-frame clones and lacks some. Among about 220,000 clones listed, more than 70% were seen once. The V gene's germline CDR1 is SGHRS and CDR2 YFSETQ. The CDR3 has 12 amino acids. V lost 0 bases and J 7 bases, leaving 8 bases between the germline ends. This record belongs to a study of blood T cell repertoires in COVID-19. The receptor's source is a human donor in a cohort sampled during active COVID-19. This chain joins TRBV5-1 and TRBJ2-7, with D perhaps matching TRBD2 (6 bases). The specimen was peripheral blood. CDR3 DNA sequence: TGCGCCAGCAGCTTGGCCGGGAGAGAGCAGTACTTC. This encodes CASSLAGREQYF.